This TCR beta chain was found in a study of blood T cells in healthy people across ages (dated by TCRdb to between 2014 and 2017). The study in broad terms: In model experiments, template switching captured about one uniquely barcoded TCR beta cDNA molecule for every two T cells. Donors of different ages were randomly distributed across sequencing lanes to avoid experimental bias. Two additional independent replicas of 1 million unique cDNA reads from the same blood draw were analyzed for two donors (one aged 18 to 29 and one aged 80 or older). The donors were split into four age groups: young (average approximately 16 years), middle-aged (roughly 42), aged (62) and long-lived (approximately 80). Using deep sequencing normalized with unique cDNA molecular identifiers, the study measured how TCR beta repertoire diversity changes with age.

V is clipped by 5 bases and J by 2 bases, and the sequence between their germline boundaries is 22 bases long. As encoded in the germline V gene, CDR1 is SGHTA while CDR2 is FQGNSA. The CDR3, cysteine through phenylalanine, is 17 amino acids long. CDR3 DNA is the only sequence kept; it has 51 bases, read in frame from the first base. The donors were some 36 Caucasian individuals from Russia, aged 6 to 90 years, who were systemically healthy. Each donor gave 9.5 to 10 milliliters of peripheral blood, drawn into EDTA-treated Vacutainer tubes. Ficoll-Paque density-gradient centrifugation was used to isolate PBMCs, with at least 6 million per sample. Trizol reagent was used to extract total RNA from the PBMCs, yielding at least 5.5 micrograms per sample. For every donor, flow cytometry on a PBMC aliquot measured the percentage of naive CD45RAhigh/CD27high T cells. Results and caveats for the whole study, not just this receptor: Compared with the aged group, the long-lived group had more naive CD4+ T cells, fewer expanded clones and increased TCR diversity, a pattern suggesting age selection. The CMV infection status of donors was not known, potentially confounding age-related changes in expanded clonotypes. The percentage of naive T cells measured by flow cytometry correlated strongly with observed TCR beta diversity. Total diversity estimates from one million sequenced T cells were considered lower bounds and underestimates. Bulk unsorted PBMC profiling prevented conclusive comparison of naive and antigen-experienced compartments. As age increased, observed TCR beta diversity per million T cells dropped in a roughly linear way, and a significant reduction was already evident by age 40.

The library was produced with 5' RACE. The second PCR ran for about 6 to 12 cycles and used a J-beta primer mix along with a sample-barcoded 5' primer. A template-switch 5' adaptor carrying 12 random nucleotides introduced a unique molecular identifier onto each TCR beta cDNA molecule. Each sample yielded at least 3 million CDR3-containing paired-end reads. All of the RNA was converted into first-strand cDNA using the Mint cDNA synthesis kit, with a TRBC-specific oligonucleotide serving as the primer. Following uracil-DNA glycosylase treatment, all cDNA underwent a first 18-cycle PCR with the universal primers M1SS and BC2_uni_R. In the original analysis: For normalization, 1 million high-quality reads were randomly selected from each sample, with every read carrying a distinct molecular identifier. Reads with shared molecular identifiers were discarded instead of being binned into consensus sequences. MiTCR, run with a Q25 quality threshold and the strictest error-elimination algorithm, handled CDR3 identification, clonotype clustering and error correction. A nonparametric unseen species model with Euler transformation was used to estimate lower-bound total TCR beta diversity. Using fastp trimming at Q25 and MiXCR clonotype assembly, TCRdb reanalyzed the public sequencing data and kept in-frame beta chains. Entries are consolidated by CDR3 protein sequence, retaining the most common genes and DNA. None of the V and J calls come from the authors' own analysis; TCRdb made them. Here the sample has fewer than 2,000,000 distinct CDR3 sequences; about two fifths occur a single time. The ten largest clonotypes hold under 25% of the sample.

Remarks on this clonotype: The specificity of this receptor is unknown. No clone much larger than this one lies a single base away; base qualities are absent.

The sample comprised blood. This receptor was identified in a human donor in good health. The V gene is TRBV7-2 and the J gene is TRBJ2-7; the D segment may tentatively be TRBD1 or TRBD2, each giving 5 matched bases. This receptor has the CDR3 CASSLRLGAQGAYEQYF. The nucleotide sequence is TGTGCCAGCAGCCTCAGGCTCGGGGCGCAGGGCGCCTACGAGCAGTACTTC. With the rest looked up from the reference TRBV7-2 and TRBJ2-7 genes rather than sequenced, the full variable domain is GAGVSQSPSNKVTEKGKDVELRCDPISGHTALYWYRQSLGQGLEFLIYFQGNSAPDKSGLPSDRFSAERTGGSVSTLTIQRTQQEDSAVYLCASSLRLGAQGAYEQYFGPGTRLTVT.